The rows below give T cell receptor beta chains drawn from one sample of a study of shared clonotypes between healthy human individuals. Assay used: immunoSEQ multiplex PCR; TCRdb lists only in-frame clones, some missing. The sample lists 500,000 to 650,000 clones; roughly 79% were seen once. Sequences were obtained from PBMCs. The receptors shown here come from a woman aged 40 to 50 in good health. Some clones in this sample may be carry-over from other donors' samples. The CDR3 runs from the conserved cysteine through the conserved F or W. Fields, in order: J gene, CDR3 length, V gene, clone size, D gene, CDR3 DNA, CDR3 protein. The D gene is left open where the match is weak. Part of the rows lack a size; the others show once, few, many or a class for expanded clones.

TRBJ2-2,15,TRBV11-3,.,.,TGTGCCAGCAGCTTAGAGTCCAACAGAGCCGGGGAGCTGTTTTTT,CASSLESNRAGELFF
TRBJ2-1,16,TRBV19,.,.,TGTGCCAGTAGTCCCCGACTAGGGGCCTTTTACAATGAGCAGTTCTTC,CASSPRLGAFYNEQFF
TRBJ2-5,14,TRBV19,many,.,TGTGCCAGCGGTTGGGGGGTCCGCGGAGAGACCCAGTACTTC,CASGWGVRGETQYF
TRBJ1-2,13,TRBV25-1,.,TRBD1,TGTGCCAGCAGTGAATACAGGGGGCACGGCTACACCTTC,CASSEYRGHGYTF
TRBJ2-1,17,TRBV15,few,.,TGTGCCACCAGCAGAGTGTCGGGCATGGGAACCTACAATGAGCAGTTCTTC,CATSRVSGMGTYNEQFF
TRBJ1-4,16,TRBV28,.,TRBD1,TGTGCCAGCAGTTTCACGGACAGGCGGCCTAATGAAAAACTGTTTTTT,CASSFTDRRPNEKLFF
TRBJ2-7,15,TRBV4-2,.,.,TGTGCCAGCAGCCAAGCCGGGACTGGGGCCTACGAGCAGTACTTC,CASSQAGTGAYEQYF
TRBJ2-5,12,TRBV28,.,.,TGTGCCAGCAGTCTAGATCAAGAGACCCAGTACTTC,CASSLDQETQYF
TRBJ2-7,15,TRBV18,.,.,TGTGCCAGCTCACCCGCCCAGTACACGGTCACCGAGCAGTACTTC,CASSPAQYTVTEQYF
TRBJ2-1,16,TRBV4-2,.,TRBD1,TGTGCCAGCAGCCAAGCGGGGACAGGGTCCTACAATGAGCAGTTCTTC,CASSQAGTGSYNEQFF
TRBJ1-1,12,TRBV6-5,.,.,TGTGCCAGCAGTCCCCGGGCTAAAGAAGCTTTCTTT,CASSPRAKEAFF
TRBJ1-1,12,TRBV29-1,.,.,TGCAGCGTCAAACAGGGTCCCCCTGAAGCTTTCTTT,CSVKQGPPEAFF
TRBJ1-1,13,TRBV7-9,.,.,TGTGCCAGCAGCTTCACAGCGAACACTGAAGCTTTCTTT,CASSFTANTEAFF
TRBJ1-5,16,TRBV27,.,TRBD1,TGTGCCAGCAGTGGGGGGACAGCATGGAGCAATCAGCCCCAGCATTTT,CASSGGTAWSNQPQHF
TRBJ2-3,14,TRBV18,.,.,TGTGCCAGCTCACCACCGTGGGCGACAGATACGCAGTATTTT,CASSPPWATDTQYF
TRBJ1-5,13,TRBV30,many,.,TGTGCCTGGAGTCGAACCAGAAATCAGCCCCAGCATTTT,CAWSRTRNQPQHF
TRBJ2-1,15,TRBV5-1,.,TRBD2,TGCGCCAGCAGCATAGGCCTAGCGGACTACAATGAGCAGTTCTTC,CASSIGLADYNEQFF
TRBJ1-1,13,TRBV7-3,.,.,TGTGCCAGCAGCTTAAATTCGGACACTGAAGCTTTCTTT,CASSLNSDTEAFF
TRBJ2-7,15,TRBV7-9,few,.,TGTGCCAGCAGCTTTTCCGGGAGTGGTTCCTACGAGCAGTACTTC,CASSFSGSGSYEQYF
TRBJ2-2,14,TRBV2,.,.,TGTGCCAGCAGTTACACGGACGACACCGGGGAGCTGTTTTTT,CASSYTDDTGELFF
TRBJ2-1,16,TRBV9,.,TRBD2,TGTGCCAGCAGCGTAGTAAAAACTAGCGGGTACAATGAGCAGTTCTTC,CASSVVKTSGYNEQFF
TRBJ2-1,17,TRBV7-8,.,.,TGTGCCAGCAGCTTAGTGTTGGACCGGGGGAGGAGGAATGAGCAGTTCTTC,CASSLVLDRGRRNEQFF
TRBJ1-5,16,TRBV7-6,.,TRBD1,TGTGCCAGCAGCCCGGAACCAGGGGGCAGCAATCAGCCCCAGCATTTT,CASSPEPGGSNQPQHF
TRBJ2-2,13,TRBV30,.,TRBD2,TGTGCCTGGATGGCGGGGGTGGCCGGGGAGCTGTTTTTT,CAWMAGVAGELFF
TRBJ1-4,15,TRBV5-6,.,TRBD1,TGTGCCAGCAGCCCTCAGGGGGCGGGGAATGAAAAACTGTTTTTT,CASSPQGAGNEKLFF
TRBJ2-1,14,TRBV27,once,.,TGTGCCAGCAGTTTCGAGGTTCGGGCAAATGAGCAGTTCTTC,CASSFEVRANEQFF
TRBJ2-7,16,TRBV28,.,TRBD1,TGTGCCAGCAGTTTATCGTGGACAGGGGTATTTCGCGAGCAGTACTTC,CASSLSWTGVFREQYF